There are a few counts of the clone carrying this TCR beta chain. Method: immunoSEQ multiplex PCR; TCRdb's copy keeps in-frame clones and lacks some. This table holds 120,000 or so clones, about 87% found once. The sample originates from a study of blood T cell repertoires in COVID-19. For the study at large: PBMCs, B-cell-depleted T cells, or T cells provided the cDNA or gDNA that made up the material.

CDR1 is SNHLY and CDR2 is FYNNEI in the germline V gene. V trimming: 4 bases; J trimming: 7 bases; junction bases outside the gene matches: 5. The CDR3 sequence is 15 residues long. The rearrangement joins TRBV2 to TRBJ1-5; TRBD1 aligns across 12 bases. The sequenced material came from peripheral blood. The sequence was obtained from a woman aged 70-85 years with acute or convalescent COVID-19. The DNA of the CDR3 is TGTGCCAGCAGTGTGTATGGGACAGGGGGCCAGCCCCAGCATTTT. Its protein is CASSVYGTGGQPQHF.